Presented here are 27 T cell receptor beta chains from one specimen sequenced in a study of CXCR3-negative and CXCR3-positive naive CD8 T cells. TRB cDNA libraries were made by UMI-labeled 5' RACE. For each CDR3 protein, TCRdb gives one entry from its re-call of the 5' RACE reads, without DNA. This table holds about 90,000 distinct CDR3 sequences. The material sequenced was naive CXCR3- CD8+ T cells from blood. Subset described: CD45RO-CCR7+CD27+CD95- naive CD8+ T cells lacking CXCR3 (TNR3-). The source is a human donor in good health. Some clones in this sample may be carry-over from other donors' samples.

The genes are TRBV11-3 and TRBJ2-3. The CDR3 has 13 amino acids. Germline loops: CDR1 SGHNT, CDR2 YENEEA. Here the CDR3 reads CASSEQSTDTQYF.

The rearrangement uses TRBV9 and TRBJ2-1; TCRdb's D call, TRBD2, is unchecked because there is no DNA. The CDR3 is 14 amino acids. Germline loops: CDR1 SGDLS, CDR2 YYNGEE. Here the CDR3 reads CASSSSGLSDEQFF.

This rearrangement joins TRBV6-6 to TRBJ2-4; TCRdb returns TRBD2, unconfirmable since there is no DNA. CDR3 length equals 20 residues. CDR1 is MNHNY, CDR2 SVGAGI, per germline (reference sequence). The CDR3 loop reads CASSFRGLAGALGIENIQYF.

This sequence joins TRBV9 and TRBJ2-1; TCRdb's assignment of TRBD2 cannot be checked, as there is no DNA. This CDR3 contains 15 residues. Per germline, CDR1 SGDLS and CDR2 YYNGEE. The CDR3 region is CASSPGTSRDNEQFF.

The chain links TRBV5-4 to TRBJ2-1; as DNA is missing, the TRBD1 call by TCRdb cannot be tested. Germline CDR1 reads SGHNT; CDR2 reads YYREEE (reference sequence). This CDR3 has 14 residues. The CDR3 protein is CASSGGTGGNEQFF.

The rearrangement uses TRBV6-6 and TRBJ1-1; TCRdb designates TRBD1, a call that cannot be tested without DNA. The length of the CDR3 is 16 residues. CDR1 and CDR2 (germline): MNHNY, SVGAGI (reference sequence). CDR3 in amino acids: CASSTRTGGMDTEAFF.

This chain joins TRBV20-1 and TRBJ2-7; TCRdb selects TRBD1, and the lack of DNA leaves this call unchecked. Germline V gene lookup returns CDR1 DFQATT and CDR2 SNEGSKA (reference sequence). The CDR3 loop spans 14 amino acids. The CDR3 region is CSARRTEDTYEQCF.

The V call is TRBV15, the J call TRBJ2-3. Germline lookup yields CDR1 LNHNV and CDR2 YYDKDF (reference sequence). The CDR3 is 14 amino acids. CDR3 in amino acids: CATSRVGEPDTQYF.

The rearrangement links TRBV3-1 to TRBJ1-1; TCRdb lists TRBD1, though no DNA is available to test this call. This CDR3 has 13 amino acids. From germline, CDR1 is LGHDT and CDR2 YNNKEL (reference sequence). CDR3 sequence: CASSPWTGAEAFF.

The chain carries TRBV7-6 and TRBJ2-7; no DNA is available, so the TRBD1 call from TCRdb remains unchecked. From germline, CDR1 is SGHVS and CDR2 FNYEAQ. This CDR3 has 13 residues. The CDR3 loop is CASSVGHTYEQYF.

The rearrangement uses TRBV6-5 and TRBJ2-3. Looked up from germline, CDR1 is MNHEY and CDR2 is SVGAGI. CDR3 length: 14 amino acids. CDR3 protein: CASSVSIYGDTQYF.

V is TRBV6-2 or TRBV6-3 and J is TRBJ1-1; with no DNA, the TCRdb D assignment of TRBD1 cannot be verified. The germline CDR1 and CDR2 sequences are MNHEY and SVGEGT. This CDR3 comprises 18 residues. CDR3: CASSHSTEGQSPNTEAFF.

The genes are TRBV5-1 and TRBJ2-7; TCRdb's D gene call, TRBD2, goes unchecked for lack of DNA. The CDR3 runs to 14 residues. The V gene's germline CDR1 is SGHRS and CDR2 YFSETQ. The CDR3 sequence: CASSPGLAGYEQYF.

V is TRBV5-1 and J is TRBJ2-7. Per the germline V gene, CDR1 is SGHRS and CDR2 is YFSETQ. This CDR3 has 14 residues. Here the CDR3 reads CASSFETLSYEQYF.

CDR3 region: CASSVGQYTEAFF. The rearrangement links TRBV11-2 to TRBJ1-1; TCRdb reports TRBD1, a call that lacks DNA to check it against. The CDR3 runs 13 residues. Germline V gene sequence: CDR1 SGHAT, CDR2 FQNNGV.

This chain connects TRBV6-5 to TRBJ1-1. The V gene's germline CDR1 is MNHEY and CDR2 SVGAGI. The length of the CDR3 is 14 residues. CDR3 amino acids: CASSFGLGGTEAFF.

The chain links TRBV20-1 to TRBJ2-5. This CDR3 has 11 amino acids. CDR1 and CDR2 (germline): DFQATT, SNEGSKA (reference sequence). The CDR3 sequence: CSARDGETQYF.

V and J are TRBV29-1 and TRBJ2-5; TCRdb indicates TRBD1, and absent DNA this call remains unverified. CDR1 SQVTM and CDR2 ANQGSEA come from the germline V gene. The CDR3 has 16 amino acids. The CDR3: CSVEELRAPHQETQYF. Looking up the rest from reference TRBV29-1 and TRBJ2-5 gives the full variable domain: SAVISQKPSRDICQRGTSLTIQCQVDSQVTMMFWYRQQPGQSLTLIATANQGSEATYESGFVIDKFPISRPNLTFSTLTVSNMSPEDSSIYLCSVEELRAPHQETQYFGPGTRLLVL.

The CDR3 is CASSPGLNGDGYTF. The rearrangement links TRBV7-3 to TRBJ1-2. Germline CDR1 and CDR2: SGHTA and FQGTGA. This CDR3 contains 14 residues.

This chain connects TRBV7-2 to TRBJ2-5; the D call from TCRdb, TRBD2, cannot be confirmed without DNA. Germline V gene data show CDR1 as SGHTA and CDR2 as FQGNSA. This CDR3 has 18 residues. CDR3 loop: CASSLAWEGPPDHETQYF. Full variable domain (rest looked up from reference TRBV7-2 and TRBJ2-5): GAGVSQSPSNKVTEKGKDVELRCDPISGHTALYWYRQSLGQGLEFLIYFQGNSAPDKSGLPSDRFSAERTGGSVSTLTIQRTQQEDSAVYLCASSLAWEGPPDHETQYFGPGTRLLVL.

The V gene is TRBV9, the J gene TRBJ1-2. This CDR3 contains 14 residues. In germline, CDR1 is SGDLS, CDR2 YYNGEE. The CDR3 spells CASSGTSSNYGYTF.

The chain carries TRBV15 and TRBJ1-1. This CDR3 comprises 13 residues. Germline V CDR1 and CDR2: LNHNV, YYDKDF (reference sequence). CDR3 protein: CATSRVVDTEAFF.

This chain connects TRBV20-1 to TRBJ2-7; with no DNA, the TCRdb D assignment of TRBD1 cannot be verified. The CDR3 extends over 13 amino acids. Germline values: CDR1 DFQATT, CDR2 SNEGSKA (reference sequence). CDR3 sequence: CSAREDRDYEQYF.

The chain carries TRBV15 and TRBJ2-7; with no DNA, the TCRdb D assignment of TRBD2 cannot be verified. There are 15 residues in the CDR3. Per the germline V gene, CDR1 is LNHNV and CDR2 is YYDKDF (reference sequence). CDR3 in amino acids: CATSISGGSLYEQYF. Looking up the rest from reference TRBV15 and TRBJ2-7 gives the full variable domain: DAMVIQNPRYQVTQFGKPVTLSCSQTLNHNVMYWYQQKSSQAPKLLFHYYDKDFNNEADTPDNFQSRRPNTSFCFLDIRSPGLGDTAMYLCATSISGGSLYEQYFGPGTRLTVT.

The rearrangement uses TRBV25-1 and TRBJ2-7. The CDR3 is made up of 11 amino acids. From germline, CDR1 is MGHDK and CDR2 SYGVNS. The CDR3 reads CASSESYEQYF.

The V and J genes are TRBV10-3 and TRBJ2-7. CDR1 and CDR2 from the germline V gene are ENHRY and SYGVKD. This CDR3 is 11 amino acids long. The CDR3 sequence is CATTESYEQYF.

The chain links TRBV7-6 to TRBJ1-1. The CDR3 extends over 14 amino acids. Per germline, CDR1 SGHVS and CDR2 FNYEAQ. The CDR3 is CASSDTEMNTEAFF.